This T cell receptor beta chain was found in a study of OX40 agonist ivuxolimab in advanced cancers. Looking at the study overall: The dose-escalation cohort was about 80% male, with a mean age of around 60 years, ranging roughly 23 to 85. Among those treated, three patients had partial responses, one with hepatocellular carcinoma and two with cutaneous melanoma.

Sequencing used immunoSEQ multiplex PCR; TCRdb keeps in-frame clones, though not all of them. The repertoire consists of 70,000 to 95,000 clones, with about 88% occurring once and the leading ten covering 6% to 8%. Notes on the study in general: Compared with CD4+, CD8+ T cells on average had more expanded clones.

A remark on this clone: What it binds is not known.

CDR3 length: 13 amino acids. With V trimmed by 7 bases and J by 6 bases, 6 bases remained unmatched. CDR1 is SNHLY, CDR2 FYNNEI, per germline. The receptor's source is an adult with an advanced solid tumor such as melanoma, head and neck, liver or kidney cancer. The source was CD4+ or CD8+ T cells sorted from blood, collected in a trial of the OX40 agonist ivuxolimab. This rearrangement joins TRBV2 to TRBJ2-1; 7 bases agree with TRBD1. The CDR3 region has the DNA TGTGCCAGCAACAGCAGGGGGACCAATGAGCAGTTCTTC. Protein product: CASNSRGTNEQFF.